This TCR beta chain was observed in a study of blood T cell repertoires in COVID-19. Study information: The study drew acute and convalescent COVID-19 samples from the United States, Italy and Spain.

The CDR3 is made up of 14 amino acids. V was trimmed by 6 bases and J by 7 bases, leaving 18 bases between them. Germline values: CDR1 SQVTM, CDR2 ANQGSEA. The table lists this clone with many counts. Study members were between 18 and 89 years old and lived in approximately 25 US regions. Cohort 3 donors were reported recovered after two negative PCRs, clearance, or symptom resolution. Sequencing was performed with immunoSEQ multiplex PCR; in TCRdb, only in-frame clones are kept and a portion is missing. The sample includes approximately 250,000 clones, approximately 85% of them seen just once. The TCR comes from a woman aged 25 to 39 who had recovered from COVID-19. The specimen was PBMCs or T cells enriched from blood (not recorded which). The rearrangement uses TRBV29-1 and TRBJ1-4, with D maybe TRBD1 (5 bases). CDR3 nucleotide sequence: TGCAGCGTGGCAAACTCGGGCGGGGGTGAAAAACTGTTTTTT. Residues: CSVANSGGGEKLFF.